A single sample is the source of the 23 T cell receptor beta chains below, sequenced in a study of neoadjuvant anti-PD-1 for oral cavity cancer. Produced via immunoSEQ multiplex PCR; TCRdb's table is partial and in-frame only. Of 75,000 or so clones listed, approximately 84% are singletons. The sample consisted of PBMCs, taken before nivolumab (anti-PD-1) treatment. These receptor sequences come from a person aged 40 to 85 with oral cavity squamous cell carcinoma.

This chain links TRBV4-1 with TRBJ1-3; D call uncertain. CDR1 MGHRA and CDR2 YSYEKL come from the germline V gene. The V and J ends lost 1 base and 2 bases respectively, with 9 bases between them. The CDR3 spans 15 residues. Here the CDR3 DNA reads TGCGCCAGCAGCCAAGCACGCGTCCCTGGAAACACCATATATTTT. Translation: CASSQARVPGNTIYF.

This clone was observed a handful of times. The chain couples TRBV19 to TRBJ2-2; 8 nucleotides match TRBD2. The CDR3 consists of 15 residues. The trim removed 6 bases at V and 8 bases at J, leaving 11 bases unmatched. Germline V gene data show CDR1 as LNHDA and CDR2 as SQIVND (reference sequence). The chain's CDR3 is CASSPAGGIGGELFF. The DNA of the CDR3 is TGTGCCAGTAGCCCCGCGGGAGGTATTGGAGGGGAGCTGTTTTTT.

The chain recombines TRBV6-5 with TRBJ2-2; 7 bases are shared with TRBD2. The CDR3 covers 14 residues. V lost 8 bases, J lost 7 bases, and 10 bases stayed unmatched. Germline V gene data show CDR1 as MNHEY and CDR2 as SVGAGI. Here the CDR3 DNA reads TGTGCCAGCCAACCACGCGGGAGTGGCGGGGAGCTGTTTTTT. This gives the protein CASQPRGSGGELFF.

The sample holds a few counts of this clone. The chain recombines TRBV25-1 with TRBJ1-5; TRBD1 might be the D (5 bases). CDR3 length: 16 residues. V lost 3 bases, J lost 1 base, and 13 bases lay in between. Germline values: CDR1 MGHDK, CDR2 SYGVNS. In DNA form, the CDR3 reads TGTGCCAGCAGTGACGTGTGGGGGAAAAGCAATCAGCCCCAGCATTTT. It codes for CASSDVWGKSNQPQHF.

The rearrangement joins TRBV30 to TRBJ2-7; no firm D call. V gave up 0 bases and J gave up 0 bases, with 9 bases separating them. From germline, CDR1 is GTSNPN and CDR2 SVGIG (reference sequence). There are 14 residues in the CDR3. CDR3 amino acids: CAWSVGPSSYEQYF. CDR3 DNA sequence: TGTGCCTGGAGTGTAGGTCCGAGCTCCTACGAGCAGTACTTC.

The V gene is TRBV11-2, the J gene TRBJ2-1, with 11 bases that match TRBD2. With 5 bases clipped from V and 5 bases from J, the junction kept 11 bases outside the gene matches. The V gene's germline CDR1 is SGHAT and CDR2 FQNNGV. The CDR3 loop spans 17 amino acids. CDR3 coding DNA: TGTGCCAGCAGCACAAGCCTAGCGGGAGGAGTGAACAATGAGCAGTTCTTC. It codes for CASSTSLAGGVNNEQFF.

This clone was counted a single time. The genes are TRBV10-3 and TRBJ2-2; the D is unclear. The CDR3 runs to 13 residues. The V gene lost 3 bases and the J gene lost 4 bases, with 6 bases spanning the gap. The germline gives CDR1 ENHRY, CDR2 SYGVKD. The CDR3 protein is CAISDGPTGELFF. The CDR3 bases are TGTGCCATCAGTGACGGTCCCACCGGGGAGCTGTTTTTT.

This chain uses TRBV10-3 with TRBJ2-7; 7 bases align to TRBD2. Germline V CDR1 and CDR2: ENHRY, SYGVKD. V lost 10 bases, J lost 5 bases, and 8 bases stayed unmatched. The CDR3 has 12 residues. CDR3 nucleotide sequence: TGTGCCACCGGTGCGGGGGTTGACGAGCAGTACTTC. Its translation: CATGAGVDEQYF.

This clone has at least ten counts. V and J are TRBV6-4 and TRBJ2-3, with 8 nucleotides matching TRBD2. Germline V gives CDR1 MRHNA, CDR2 SNTAGT. V lost 6 bases to trimming and J lost 4 bases; unmatched junction nucleotides: 3. This CDR3 is 13 amino acids long. The CDR3 reads CASSQRESDTQYF. The CDR3 region has the DNA TGTGCCAGCAGCCAGCGGGAGTCAGATACGCAGTATTTT.

This clone was counted a single time. The chain recombines TRBV6-5 with TRBJ2-7; D remains ambiguous. This CDR3 has 14 residues. V lost 0 bases to trimming and J lost 3 bases, with 9 bases between them. Germline CDR1 reads MNHEY; CDR2 reads SVGAGI. The CDR3 protein is CASSYSQNFYEQYF. In nucleotides, the CDR3 is TGTGCCAGCAGTTACTCGCAGAATTTCTACGAGCAGTACTTC.

V gene TRBV30 combines with J gene TRBJ1-5; D remains ambiguous. This CDR3 is built from 14 residues. CDR1 GTSNPN and CDR2 SVGIG come from the germline V gene (reference sequence). The germline V and J ends were trimmed by 2 bases and 1 base, with 9 bases remaining between them. In nucleotides, the CDR3 is TGTGCCTGGAGTTCCGGGTTGAGCAATCAGCCCCAGCATTTT. Translated, it gives CAWSSGLSNQPQHF.

The CDR3 loop reads CSVIPVGRGQPQHF. The CDR3 coding sequence is TGCAGCGTTATCCCGGTAGGACGGGGTCAGCCCCAGCATTTT. The V gene is TRBV29-1, the J gene TRBJ1-5; the D is unclear. The germline V gene encodes CDR1 SQVTM and CDR2 ANQGSEA. The V end was cut by 5 bases, the J end by 6 bases, with 17 bases between. The CDR3 contains 14 residues.

The chain links TRBV6-5 to TRBJ2-5; a weak D match, TRBD1 (6 bases). CDR3 length: 15 residues. Trimming left V 1 base short and J 1 base short, with 10 bases between. CDR1 and CDR2 from the germline V gene are MNHEY and SVGAGI. The chain's CDR3 is CASSYYTGSQETQYF. CDR3 DNA sequence: TGTGCCAGCAGTTACTATACAGGGAGCCAAGAGACCCAGTACTTC.

For this clone: The junction and the germline gene differ at one end; a read error may be behind it. The chain links TRBV7-7 to TRBJ2-3, with D perhaps matching TRBD1 or TRBD2 (5 bases each). The CDR3 consists of 15 residues. Germline-derived CDR1 and CDR2 are SSHAT and FNYEAQ (reference sequence). CDR3 DNA: TGTGCTAGCAGCTTAGAAGGGGACCCTCGAGATACGCAGTATTTT. This gives the protein CASSLEGDPRDTQYF.

The chain recombines TRBV9 with TRBJ2-3; the match to TRBD2 covers 9 bases. CDR1 and CDR2 (germline): SGDLS, YYNGEE. With V trimmed by 0 bases and J by 6 bases, 5 bases remained unmatched. The CDR3 runs to 15 residues. The CDR3 DNA is TGTGCCAGCAGCGTAGGGGTCCTAGCGGGGGATACGCAGTATTTT. Translating it yields CASSVGVLAGDTQYF.

This clone has a single count. V gene TRBV21-1 combines with J gene TRBJ1-2; TRBD1 reflects the table's D call only, with no check against the DNA. TRBV21-1 is a pseudogene locus. The CDR3 is made up of 19 amino acids. CDR3 sequence (DNA): TGTGCCAGCAGCAAAGAATGTAGGACAGGGGAAGGGGCTAACTATGGCTACACCTTC. As protein: CASSKECRTGEGANYGYTF.

This rearrangement joins TRBV21-1 to TRBJ2-7; the D call of TRBD2 is as the table states it, not checked on the DNA. TRBV21-1 is described as a pseudogene. CDR3 length: 16 amino acids. The CDR3 coding sequence is TGTGCCAGCAGCAAACGGATGCGGGAGCGGGACTACGAGCAGTACTTC. The encoded protein is CASSKRMRERDYEQYF.

The chain uses TRBV19 and TRBJ2-7; D is perhaps TRBD2 (5 bases). Per germline, CDR1 LNHDA and CDR2 SQIVND (reference sequence). The CDR3 length is 15 residues. Deletions cut 4 bases from V and 2 bases from J, with 15 bases between. CDR3 in DNA: TGTGCCAGTAGTAAGGCAGAGGGCGGCCCCTACGAGCAGTACTTC. Translation gives CASSKAEGGPYEQYF.

The chain links TRBV6-6 to TRBJ2-7; no reliable D call. The CDR3 extends over 14 amino acids. In germline, CDR1 is MNHNY, CDR2 SVGAGI (reference sequence). Between the trimmed V and J ends, which lost 5 bases and 3 bases, there was a span of 14 bases. The DNA for the CDR3 is TGTGCCAGCAGTCGTACCACTGGCTACTACGAGCAGTACTTC. Amino acids: CASSRTTGYYEQYF.

This clone has only one observation. The chain joins TRBV6-1 to TRBJ2-7; TRBD1 aligns across 7 bases. The germline V gene encodes CDR1 MNHNS and CDR2 SASEGT. This CDR3 region has 16 residues. Germline trimming cut 4 bases from V and 3 bases from J; bases unmatched to any gene: 12. For the CDR3, the DNA is TGTGCCAGCAGTGGCCCAAAGACAGGGCGAGGCTACGAGCAGTACTTC. Its translation: CASSGPKTGRGYEQYF.

In its sample, this clone was seen once. The chain is built from TRBV15 and TRBJ2-7; 9 bases are a match to TRBD1. CDR3 length equals 14 residues. Germline V gives CDR1 LNHNV, CDR2 YYDKDF (reference sequence). V trimming: 3 bases; J trimming: 5 bases; junction bases outside the gene matches: 5. CDR3 residues: CATSRAGTGHEQYF. CDR3 nucleotides: TGTGCCACCAGCAGGGCGGGGACAGGGCACGAGCAGTACTTC.

The chain carries TRBV29-1 and TRBJ2-3; 8 bases are shared with TRBD2. The trim removed 4 bases at V and 2 bases at J, leaving 8 bases unmatched. The CDR3 runs 15 residues. Germline CDR1 reads SQVTM; CDR2 reads ANQGSEA. CDR3 sequence (DNA): TGCAGCGTTGGTCGGGCGGGGGGCCACACAGATACGCAGTATTTT. Translated, it gives CSVGRAGGHTDTQYF.

The chain employs TRBV7-2 and TRBJ2-2; tentatively, D is TRBD1 or TRBD2 (5 bases each). CDR1 and CDR2 from the germline V gene are SGHTA and FQGNSA. V was clipped by 1 base and J by 0 bases, with 9 bases between them. CDR3 length: 16 amino acids. The CDR3 loop reads CASSLGGTANTGELFF. DNA for the CDR3: TGTGCCAGCAGCTTAGGGGGGACGGCGAACACCGGGGAGCTGTTTTTT.